This entry lists 11 T cell receptor beta chains sequenced from one sample in a study of OX40 agonist ivuxolimab in advanced cancers. The data were produced by immunoSEQ multiplex PCR, yet TCRdb's version contains in-frame clones alone and is incomplete. Among roughly 72,000 clones listed, nearly 90% were seen once. The sequenced sample was CD4+ or CD8+ T cells sorted from blood, obtained in a trial of the OX40 agonist ivuxolimab. The receptors derive from an adult with an advanced solid tumor such as melanoma, head and neck, liver or kidney cancer.

This clone has just one count. The gene calls are TRBV5-1 and TRBJ1-4, with a tentative D call TRBD1 (6 bases). Looked up from germline, CDR1 is SGHRS and CDR2 is YFSETQ. The CDR3 is made up of 15 amino acids. Trimming left V 0 bases short and J 5 bases short, with 11 bases between. CDR3 DNA: TGCGCCAGCAGCTTGGGACAGGTTAGAAATGAAAAACTGTTTTTT. It specifies CASSLGQVRNEKLFF.

This rearrangement joins TRBV6-5 to TRBJ1-1; TRBD1 matches 12 bases. Looked up from germline, CDR1 is MNHEY and CDR2 is SVGAGI. The CDR3 has 15 amino acids. Unmatched junction bases numbered 16, after V lost 9 bases and J lost 11 bases. CDR3 sequence (DNA): TGTGCCAGTACTCCTCCGGGACAGGGGGCTTTGGGGGCTTTCTTT. Its protein product is CASTPPGQGALGAFF.

The chain has TRBV11-3 and TRBJ2-3; the D is unclear. Germline V lookup: CDR1 SGHNT, CDR2 YENEEA. Trimming pared 2 bases from V and 4 bases from J, leaving 10 bases between. The CDR3 loop spans 14 amino acids. The CDR3: CASSLLGFADTQYF. Here the CDR3 DNA reads TGTGCCAGCAGCTTACTCGGTTTCGCAGATACGCAGTATTTT.

The count of this clone is one. V is TRBV4-1 and J is TRBJ1-2; TRBD1 agrees at 7 bases. V shed 2 bases and J 8 bases; nucleotides not matched to a gene: 14. The CDR3 covers 16 residues. Germline V gene lookup returns CDR1 MGHRA and CDR2 YSYEKL. This chain's CDR3 is CASSQPTERGQRGYTF. The CDR3 region has the DNA TGCGCCAGCAGCCAACCAACGGAAAGGGGGCAACGGGGCTACACCTTC.

V and J are TRBV7-8 and TRBJ2-7; a possible D gene is TRBD2 (6 bases). The V gene's germline CDR1 is SGHVS and CDR2 FQNEAQ. This CDR3 spans 14 amino acids. V gave up 5 bases and J gave up 2 bases, with 13 bases separating them. DNA of the CDR3: TGTGCCAGCAGCGATTTGTCGGGGGCCTACGAGCAGTACTTC. It yields the protein CASSDLSGAYEQYF.

V is TRBV6-5 and J is TRBJ2-7, with a tentative D call TRBD1 (5 bases). The germline V gene encodes CDR1 MNHEY and CDR2 SVGAGI. The CDR3 contains 12 residues. With 10 bases removed from V and 3 bases from J, the gap between germline ends came to 13 bases. Here the CDR3 DNA reads TGTGCCACGGGCTTCAGGGACTACGAGCAGTACTTC. Residues: CATGFRDYEQYF.

This clone was seen a handful of times. V is TRBV7-2 and J is TRBJ2-1; D remains unclear. Germline lookup yields CDR1 SGHTA and CDR2 FQGNSA. There are 12 residues in the CDR3. V lost 5 bases and J lost 10, with 12 bases in between. The CDR3 is CASSIRLTEQFF. The DNA of the CDR3 is TGTGCCAGCAGCATCCGACTCACCGAGCAGTTCTTC. The whole variable domain, remainder taken from reference TRBV7-2 and TRBJ2-1, is GAGVSQSPSNKVTEKGKDVELRCDPISGHTALYWYRQSLGQGLEFLIYFQGNSAPDKSGLPSDRFSAERTGGSVSTLTIQRTQQEDSAVYLCASSIRLTEQFFGPGTRLTVL.

The chain recombines TRBV5-4 with TRBJ2-2; 9 positions match TRBD2. In germline, CDR1 is SGHNT, CDR2 YYREEE (reference sequence). The CDR3 loop spans 13 amino acids. After removal of 10 bases from V and 6 bases from J, the junction contained 7 bases not matched to a gene. The CDR3 loop reads CALGTSYAGELFF. Here the CDR3 DNA reads TGTGCCTTGGGGACTAGCTACGCCGGGGAGCTGTTTTTT.

The chain uses TRBV18 and TRBJ2-2; 7 nucleotides agree with TRBD1. The germline CDR1 and CDR2 sequences are KGHSH and LQKENI. The CDR3 runs 16 residues. V dropped 2 bases and J dropped 1; count of bases not matched to a gene: 4. The DNA of the CDR3 is TGTGCCAGCTCACCAAGGCGGACAGGGAACACCGGGGAGCTGTTTTTT. It codes for CASSPRRTGNTGELFF.

This chain uses TRBV6-5 with TRBJ2-7; 7 nucleotides agree with TRBD1. Germline CDR1 is MNHEY and CDR2 is SVGAGI. The length of the CDR3 is 15 residues. Trimming removed 0 bases from V and 3 bases from J; junction bases left unmatched: 5. CDR3 nucleotide sequence: TGTGCCAGCAGTTACTCCGAGACAGGGCACTACGAGCAGTACTTC. As protein: CASSYSETGHYEQYF.

The CDR3 nucleotides are TGCGCCAGCAGCCTGATGGGTTACCAAGAGACCCAGTACTTC. Its protein is CASSLMGYQETQYF. This chain connects TRBV5-1 to TRBJ2-5; D ambiguous. Germline-derived CDR1 and CDR2 are SGHRS and YFSETQ. V gave up 4 bases and J gave up 0 bases, with 10 bases separating them. The CDR3 covers 14 residues. The full variable domain, with the rest looked up from reference TRBV5-1 and TRBJ2-5, is KAGVTQTPRYLIKTRGQQVTLSCSPISGHRSVSWYQQTPGQGLQFLFEYFSETQRNKGNFPGRFSGRQFSNSRSEMNVSTLELGDSALYLCASSLMGYQETQYFGPGTRLLVL.